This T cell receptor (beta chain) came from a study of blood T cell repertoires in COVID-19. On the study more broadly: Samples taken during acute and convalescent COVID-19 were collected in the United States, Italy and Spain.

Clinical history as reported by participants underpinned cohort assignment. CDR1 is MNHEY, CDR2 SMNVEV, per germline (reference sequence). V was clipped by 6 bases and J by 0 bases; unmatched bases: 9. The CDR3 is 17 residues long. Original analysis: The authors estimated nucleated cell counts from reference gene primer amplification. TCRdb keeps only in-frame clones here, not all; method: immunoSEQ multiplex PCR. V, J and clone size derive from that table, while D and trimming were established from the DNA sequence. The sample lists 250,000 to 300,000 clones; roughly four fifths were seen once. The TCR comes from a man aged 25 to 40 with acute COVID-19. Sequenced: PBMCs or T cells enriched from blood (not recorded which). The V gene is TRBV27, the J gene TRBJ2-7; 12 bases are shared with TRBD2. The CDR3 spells CASRRTSGTASSYEQYV. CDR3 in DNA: TGTGCCAGCAGAAGGACTAGCGGGACGGCGAGCTCCTACGAGCAGTACGTC.